The subject of this entry is one TCR beta chain. Its antigen is currently unknown. The CDR3 sequence is 14 residues long. Germline V gives CDR1 MNHEY, CDR2 SMNVEV (reference sequence). V dropped 6 bases and J dropped 5; count of bases not matched to a gene: 9. This specimen belongs to a study of OX40 agonist ivuxolimab in advanced cancers. Study-level information: Three dose-escalation patients had partial responses: one with hepatocellular carcinoma and two with cutaneous melanoma. Study findings and constraints: CD8+ T cells were the subset that, on average, had more expanded clones than CD4+.

This table comes from immunoSEQ multiplex PCR, and its TCRdb copy is limited to in-frame clones, with some not included. This sample has 90,000 to 95,000 clones; about 90% occur once, and the top ten carry 3.5% to 5.5%. Exclusion applied to patients with autoimmune disease history or systemic immunosuppression. Sequences were derived from CD4+ or CD8+ T cells sorted from blood, sampled in a trial of the OX40 agonist ivuxolimab. The clonotype was recovered from an adult with an advanced solid tumor such as melanoma, head and neck, liver or kidney cancer. The rearrangement joins TRBV27 to TRBJ2-7; 8 bases are shared with TRBD1. CDR3 in amino acids: CASRLTGVSHEQYF. CDR3 DNA sequence: TGTGCCAGCAGGTTGACAGGGGTCAGCCACGAGCAGTACTTC.